Described below is a single T cell receptor beta chain sequence and its context. The source of the sample is a study of cytomegalovirus exposure and HLA in healthy donors. Sequencing was performed with immunoSEQ multiplex PCR; in TCRdb, only in-frame clones are kept and a portion is missing. The sample shows about 200,000 clones, about nine tenths of them seen only once. The CDR3 has 14 residues. V lost 6 bases and J lost 1, with 13 bases in between. The germline V gene has CDR1 MNHNS and CDR2 SASEGT. The rearrangement uses TRBV6-1 and TRBJ2-7; possible D gene TRBD1, 6 bases. The sequence came from a woman aged 18-35 years in good health and CMV-seropositive. The sample taken for sequencing was PBMCs. DNA for the CDR3: TGTGCCAGCAGCCTGGGGGCCGTTTCCTACGAGCAGTACTTC. Translation gives CASSLGAVSYEQYF.